This record covers a single T cell receptor (beta chain). It lacks a known antigen. No base quality values were provided; no much bigger clone lies one nucleotide off. These data originate in a study of shared clonotypes between healthy human individuals (dated by TCRdb to the early 2020s). Concerning the study at large: Three men and a couple of women, aged 18 to 49 years, made up the cohort. For each donor, CD4 naive and CD4 memory were each given three plates, CD8 naive was given two plates, and CD8 memory was given one plate. Leukapheresis yielded between about 0.9 and 9.5 billion PBMCs per donor. The study deeply sequenced blood TCR repertoires of about 5 healthy adults to estimate repertoire size and the extent of clonotype sharing between individuals. Different laboratories and diverse techniques were used to prepare libraries and sequence TCR repertoires, to increase sequencing depth and limit assay-specific biases.

The research as a whole found: Naive subsets generally had larger estimated clonotype richness than memory subsets. Because the study included only a small number of donors, the genetic and exposure-history diversity represented was limited. Even with the large sequencing depth, rarefaction of the sorted-subset datasets indicated that sequencing was incomplete. Sampling was restricted to blood, and TCR repertoires in tissues likely differ from the TCR repertoires found in blood. Based on pairwise subsampling, the degree of clonotype sharing among donors was expected to be affected by sequencing depth. About 5% of naive CD4, 3.5% of naive CD8, about 2.4% of memory CD4, and 0.4% of memory CD8 clonotypes were shared across several donors. Clonotypes shared by all four sorted-subset donors showed higher generation probabilities than non-shared clonotypes.

V is cut by 0 bases and J by 2 bases, and the space between the germline ends is 17 bases. The CDR3 numbers 17 residues from cysteine through phenylalanine. Only CDR3 DNA remains: 51 bases, in frame from the first base. CDR1 and CDR2, per the germline V gene (reference sequence), are LNHNV and YYDKDF. The donors were healthy, HIV-negative adults with no recently reported acute infections or vaccinations. Every donor was a Caucasian adult residing in Nashville, Tennessee, USA. CD4+ T cells were enriched by magnetic negative selection, after which naive cells were positively selected on CD45RA and the negative fraction was taken as the memory subset. Blood was collected by leukapheresis, and PBMCs were isolated by Ficoll-Histopaque density gradient centrifugation and then cryopreserved in liquid nitrogen vapor phase. Purity and quantity of every magnetically sorted T cell population were checked by analytical flow cytometry. Genomic DNA was isolated from every sorted fraction and measured by UV absorbance on a Nanodrop 2000c.

Using the deep immunoSEQ assay, multiplex PCR amplified TCR CDR3 regions from genomic DNA. For each cell subset, the extracted genomic DNA was distributed evenly across all wells of several immunoSEQ 96-well plates, and each plate served as one replicate. Each replicate PCR for sorted subsets received about 0.2 ug genomic DNA, equal to tens of thousands of T cell genomes. Purified libraries were quantified with a Qubit 3.0 fluorometer, sized on a Bioanalyzer 2100, and re-quantified with the KAPA Library Quantification kit. Each immunoSEQ 96-well plate was sequenced on its own single-read 150-cycle Illumina NextSeq 550 flow cell. As for how the authors treated the data: Because the immunoSEQ output included only junctional sequences and no quality scores, the filtering could not be the same as the filtering used for full-length reads. To assign V/J genes and CDR3, sequences were annotated using PyIR, a Python wrapper for IgBLAST v1.9, with IMGT germline references. Reads with weak V/J assignments (E-value above 1e-6), missing CDR3, stop codons, out-of-frame junctions, or ambiguous translated residues were removed. V3J clonotypes were defined by identical inferred V gene, J gene, and CDR3 amino acid sequence. The percentage overlap between two repertoires was calculated by dividing the number of shared unique clonotypes by the size of the smaller repertoire. Repertoire richness was assessed with RTK rarefaction, the Chao1 estimator, and Recon v2.1 estimates of unobserved clonotypes. OLGA was used to compute generation probabilities for all TCRbeta clonotypes that the gDNA method yielded from a handful of donors. Entries here come from immuneACCESS through TCRdb and include only in-frame sequences with V and J called. Some clones fail to appear in such tables; in the studies checked, an unresolved V gene covers under half of the shortfall, and the cause of the remainder is unknown. V and J calls plus clone size are reproduced from that table; the DNA served to infer D and trimming. The sample table shows 2 million to 3 million clones, and roughly 93% are seen once. In total, the top ten clones hold approximately 0.36% of the sample.

The specimen sequenced was naive CD4+ T cells from PBMCs. The label giving this sample's cell subset or site can be read as: CD45RA+ positively selected. The sequence was collected from a man between 18 and 29 years old in good health. Some clones in this sample may be carry-over from other donors' samples. Recombination linked TRBV15 to TRBJ2-7, with a weak D call of TRBD2 (5 bases match). The CDR3 is CATSRDSFGVEAYEQYF. In nucleotide form, the sequence is TGTGCCACCAGCAGAGATAGCTTCGGGGTTGAGGCCTACGAGCAGTACTTC.